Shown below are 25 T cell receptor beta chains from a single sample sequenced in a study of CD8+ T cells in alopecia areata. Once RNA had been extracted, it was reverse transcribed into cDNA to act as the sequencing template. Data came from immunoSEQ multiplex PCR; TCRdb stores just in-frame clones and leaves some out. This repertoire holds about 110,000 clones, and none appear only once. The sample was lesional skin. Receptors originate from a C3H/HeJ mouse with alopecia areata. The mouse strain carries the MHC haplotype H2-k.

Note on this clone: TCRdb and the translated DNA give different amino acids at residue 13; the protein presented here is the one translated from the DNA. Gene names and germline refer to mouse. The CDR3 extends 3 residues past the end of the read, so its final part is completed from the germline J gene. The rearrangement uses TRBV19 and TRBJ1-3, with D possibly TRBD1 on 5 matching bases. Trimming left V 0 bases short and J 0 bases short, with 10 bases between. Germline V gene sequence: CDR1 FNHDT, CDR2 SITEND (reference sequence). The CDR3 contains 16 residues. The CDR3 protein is CASSIADSNSGNTLYF. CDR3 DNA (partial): TGTGCCAGCAGTATAGCTGACAGCAATTCTGGAAATACG.

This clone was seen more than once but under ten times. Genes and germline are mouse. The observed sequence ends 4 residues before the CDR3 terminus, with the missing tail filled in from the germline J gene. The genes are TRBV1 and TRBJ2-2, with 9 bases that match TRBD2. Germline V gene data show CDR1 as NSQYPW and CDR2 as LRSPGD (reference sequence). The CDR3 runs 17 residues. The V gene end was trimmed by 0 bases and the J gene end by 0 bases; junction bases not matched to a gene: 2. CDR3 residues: CTCSADGGASNTGQLYF. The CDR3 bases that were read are TGCACCTGCAGTGCAGATGGGGGGGCATCAAACACCGGG.

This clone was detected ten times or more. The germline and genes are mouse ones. CDR3 in amino acids: CASSGGQGPSYEQYF. The CDR3 bases that were read are TGTGCCAGCAGTGGGGGACAGGGGCCCTCCTAT. The gene calls are TRBV13-3 and TRBJ2-7, with 10 bases lining up with TRBD1. The read finishes 4 residues shy of the CDR3 end, and the germline J gene is used to complete it. The length of the CDR3 is 15 residues. V lost 3 bases and J lost 0; bases outside the gene matches: 3. Per germline, CDR1 NNHDY and CDR2 SYVADS.

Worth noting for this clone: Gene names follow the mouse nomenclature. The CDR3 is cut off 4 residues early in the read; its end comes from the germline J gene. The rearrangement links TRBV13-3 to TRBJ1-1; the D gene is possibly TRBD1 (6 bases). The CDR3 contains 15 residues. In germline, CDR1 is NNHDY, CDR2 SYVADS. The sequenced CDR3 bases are TGTGCCAGCAGTGATGCATCGGGGGGCGCGAAA. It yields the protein CASSDASGGAK. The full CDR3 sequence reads CASSDASGGAKEVFF.

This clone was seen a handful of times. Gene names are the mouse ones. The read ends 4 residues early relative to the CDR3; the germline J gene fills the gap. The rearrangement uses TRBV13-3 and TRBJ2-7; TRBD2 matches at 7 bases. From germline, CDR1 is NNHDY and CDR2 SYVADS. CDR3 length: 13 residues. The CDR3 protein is CASSVLGVYEQYF. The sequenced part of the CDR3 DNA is TGTGCCAGCAGTGTTCTGGGGGTATAT.

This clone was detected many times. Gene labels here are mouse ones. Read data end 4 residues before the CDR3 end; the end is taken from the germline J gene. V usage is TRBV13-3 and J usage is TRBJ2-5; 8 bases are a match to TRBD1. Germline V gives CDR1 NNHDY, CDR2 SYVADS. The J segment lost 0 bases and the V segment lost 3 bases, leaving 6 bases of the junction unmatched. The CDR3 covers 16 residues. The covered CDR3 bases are TGTGCCAGCAGTGGACAGGGGCGATTTAACCAAGAC. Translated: CASSGQGRFNQD. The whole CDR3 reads CASSGQGRFNQDTQYF.

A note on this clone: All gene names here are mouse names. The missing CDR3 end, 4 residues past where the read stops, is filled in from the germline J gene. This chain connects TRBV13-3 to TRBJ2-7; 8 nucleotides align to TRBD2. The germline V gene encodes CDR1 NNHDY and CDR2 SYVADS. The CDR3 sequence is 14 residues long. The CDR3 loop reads CASSDTWGVYEQYF. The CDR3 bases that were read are TGTGCCAGCAGTGATACCTGGGGGGTTTAT.

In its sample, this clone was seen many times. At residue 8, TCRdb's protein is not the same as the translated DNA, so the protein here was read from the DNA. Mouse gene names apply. The CDR3 bases that were read are TGTGCCAGCAGTCCAGGGGGGACG. This codes for CASSPGGT. The whole CDR3 is CASSPGGTLYF. J is TRBJ1-3 and V is TRBV19, with 7 bases identical to TRBD1. Sequencing ends 3 residues short of the CDR3 end; the germline J gene provides the rest. Germline lookup yields CDR1 FNHDT and CDR2 SITEND (reference sequence). There are 11 residues in the CDR3.

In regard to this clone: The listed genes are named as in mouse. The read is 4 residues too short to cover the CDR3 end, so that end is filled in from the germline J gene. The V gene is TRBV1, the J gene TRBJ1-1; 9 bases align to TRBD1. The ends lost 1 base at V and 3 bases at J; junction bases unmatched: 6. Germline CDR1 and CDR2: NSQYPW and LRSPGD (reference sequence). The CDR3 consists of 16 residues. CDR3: CTCSAATGGADTEVFF. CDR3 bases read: TGCACCTGCAGTGCAGCAACAGGGGGCGCGGACACA.

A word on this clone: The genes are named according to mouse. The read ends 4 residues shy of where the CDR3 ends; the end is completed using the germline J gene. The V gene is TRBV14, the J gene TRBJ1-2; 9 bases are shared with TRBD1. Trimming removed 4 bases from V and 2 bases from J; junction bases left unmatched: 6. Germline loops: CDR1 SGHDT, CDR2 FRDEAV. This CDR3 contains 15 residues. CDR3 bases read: TGTGCCAGCAGTCACGGGACAGGGTGGAACTCC. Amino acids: CASSHGTGWNS. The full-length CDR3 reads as CASSHGTGWNSDYTF.

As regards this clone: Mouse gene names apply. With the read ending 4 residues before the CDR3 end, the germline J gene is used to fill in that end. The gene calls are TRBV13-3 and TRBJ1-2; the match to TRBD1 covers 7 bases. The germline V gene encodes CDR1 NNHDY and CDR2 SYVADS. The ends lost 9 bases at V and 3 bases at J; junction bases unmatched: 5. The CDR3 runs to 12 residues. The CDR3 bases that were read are TGTGCCACCTCCAGGGGGGACTCC. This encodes CATSRGDS. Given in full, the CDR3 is CATSRGDSDYTF.

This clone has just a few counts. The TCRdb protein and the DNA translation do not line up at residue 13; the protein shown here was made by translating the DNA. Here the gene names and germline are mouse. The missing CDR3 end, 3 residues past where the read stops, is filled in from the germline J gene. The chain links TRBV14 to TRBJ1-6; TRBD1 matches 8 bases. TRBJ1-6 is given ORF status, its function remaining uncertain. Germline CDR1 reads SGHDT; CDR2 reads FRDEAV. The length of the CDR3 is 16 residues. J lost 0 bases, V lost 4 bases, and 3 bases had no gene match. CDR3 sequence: CASSLRGPSYNSPLYF. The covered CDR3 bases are TGTGCCAGCAGTCTCAGGGGGCCTTCCTATAATTCGCCC.

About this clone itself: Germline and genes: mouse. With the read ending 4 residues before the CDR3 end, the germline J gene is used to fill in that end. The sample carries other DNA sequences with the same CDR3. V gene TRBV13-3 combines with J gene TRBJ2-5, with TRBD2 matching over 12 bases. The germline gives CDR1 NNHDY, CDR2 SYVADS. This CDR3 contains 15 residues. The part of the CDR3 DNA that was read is TGTGCCAGCAGTCCCGGGACTGGGGGGAGGGAC. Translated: CASSPGTGGRD. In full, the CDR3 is CASSPGTGGRDTQYF.

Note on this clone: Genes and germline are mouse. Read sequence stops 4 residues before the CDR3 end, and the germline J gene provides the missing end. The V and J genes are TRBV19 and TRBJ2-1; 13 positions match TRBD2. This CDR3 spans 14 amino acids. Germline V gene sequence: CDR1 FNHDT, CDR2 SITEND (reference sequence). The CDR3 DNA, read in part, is TGTGCCAGCAGTAACGGACTGGGGGGGCCT. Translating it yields CASSNGLGGP. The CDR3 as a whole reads CASSNGLGGPEQFF.

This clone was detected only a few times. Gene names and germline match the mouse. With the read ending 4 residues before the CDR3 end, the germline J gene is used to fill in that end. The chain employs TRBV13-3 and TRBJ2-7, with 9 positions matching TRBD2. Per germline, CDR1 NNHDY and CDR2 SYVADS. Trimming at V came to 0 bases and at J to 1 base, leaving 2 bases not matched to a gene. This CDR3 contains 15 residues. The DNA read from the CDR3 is TGTGCCAGCAGTGATGTGACTGGGGGTTCCTAT. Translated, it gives CASSDVTGGSY. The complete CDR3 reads CASSDVTGGSYEQYF.

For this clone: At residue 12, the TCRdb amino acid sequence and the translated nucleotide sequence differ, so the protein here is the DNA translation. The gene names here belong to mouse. CDR3 DNA, as far as it was read: TGCACCTGCAGTGCCCAAGGGGGCACTGGAAATACG. It translates to CTCSAQGGTGNT. The full CDR3 protein is CTCSAQGGTGNTLYF. The chain combines TRBV1 with TRBJ1-3; 7 nucleotides match TRBD1. The read terminates 3 residues ahead of where the CDR3 ends, so the germline J gene completes it. The V gene's germline CDR1 is NSQYPW and CDR2 LRSPGD (reference sequence). There are 15 residues in the CDR3. J lost 2 bases, V lost 3 bases, and 4 bases had no gene match.

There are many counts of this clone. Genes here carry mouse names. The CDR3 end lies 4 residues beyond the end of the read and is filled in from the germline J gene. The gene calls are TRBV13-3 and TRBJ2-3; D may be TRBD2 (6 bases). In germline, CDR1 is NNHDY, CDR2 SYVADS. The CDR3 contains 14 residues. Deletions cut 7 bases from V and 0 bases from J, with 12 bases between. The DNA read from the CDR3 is TGTGCCAGCGCTGACGGGACTAGTGCAGAA. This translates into CASADGTSAE. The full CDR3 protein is CASADGTSAETLYF.

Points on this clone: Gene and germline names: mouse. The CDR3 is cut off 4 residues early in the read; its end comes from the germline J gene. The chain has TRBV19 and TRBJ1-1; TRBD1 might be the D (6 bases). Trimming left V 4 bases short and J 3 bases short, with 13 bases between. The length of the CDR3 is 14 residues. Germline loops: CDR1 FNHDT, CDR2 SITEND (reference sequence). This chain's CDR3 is CASSYREGYTEVFF. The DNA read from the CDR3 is TGTGCCAGCAGTTACAGGGAAGGGTACACA. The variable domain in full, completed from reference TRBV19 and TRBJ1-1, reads GGIITQTPKFLIGQEGQKLTLKCQQNFNHDTMYWYRQDSGKGLRLIYYSITENDLQKGDLSEGYDASREKKSSFSLTVTSAQKNEMAVFLCASSYREGYTEVFFGKGTRLTVV.

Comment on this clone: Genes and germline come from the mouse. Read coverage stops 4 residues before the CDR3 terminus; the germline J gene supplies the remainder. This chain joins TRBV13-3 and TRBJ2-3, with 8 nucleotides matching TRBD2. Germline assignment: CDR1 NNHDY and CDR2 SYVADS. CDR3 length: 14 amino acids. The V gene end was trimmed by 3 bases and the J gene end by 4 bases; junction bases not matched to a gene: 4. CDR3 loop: CASSGGTGTETLYF. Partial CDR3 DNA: TGTGCCAGCAGTGGGGGGACTGGCACAGAA.

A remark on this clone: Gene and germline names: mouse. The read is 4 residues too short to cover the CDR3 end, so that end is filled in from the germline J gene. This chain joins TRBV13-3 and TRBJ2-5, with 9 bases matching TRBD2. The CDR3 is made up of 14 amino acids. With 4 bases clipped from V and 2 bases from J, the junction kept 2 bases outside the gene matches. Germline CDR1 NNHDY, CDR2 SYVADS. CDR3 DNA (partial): TGTGCCAGCAGTAGGGACTGGGCCCAAGAC. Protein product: CASSRDWAQD. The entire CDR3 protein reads CASSRDWAQDTQYF.

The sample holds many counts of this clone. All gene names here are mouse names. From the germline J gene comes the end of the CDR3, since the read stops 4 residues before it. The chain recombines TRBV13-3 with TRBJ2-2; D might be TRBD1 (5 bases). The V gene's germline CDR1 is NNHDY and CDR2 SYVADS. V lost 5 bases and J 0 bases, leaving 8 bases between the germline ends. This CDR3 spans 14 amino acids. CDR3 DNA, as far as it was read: TGTGCCAGCAGGACAGATCCAAACACCGGG. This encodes CASRTDPNTG. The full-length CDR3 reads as CASRTDPNTGQLYF.

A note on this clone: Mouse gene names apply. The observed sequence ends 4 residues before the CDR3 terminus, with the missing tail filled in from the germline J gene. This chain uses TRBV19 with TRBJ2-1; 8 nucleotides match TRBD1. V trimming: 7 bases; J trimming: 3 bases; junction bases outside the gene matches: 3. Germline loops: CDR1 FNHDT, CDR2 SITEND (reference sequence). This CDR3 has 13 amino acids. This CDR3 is CASEQGAYAEQFF. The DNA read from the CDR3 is TGTGCCAGCGAGCAGGGGGCCTATGCT.

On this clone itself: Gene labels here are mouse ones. The sequenced part of the CDR3 DNA is TGTGCCAGCAGTGGGGCAGGGAAGAGTCAAAAC. Residues: CASSGAGKSQN. From start to end, the CDR3 is CASSGAGKSQNTLYF. The chain is built from TRBV13-3 and TRBJ2-4, with TRBD1 as a possible D gene (5 bases). The missing CDR3 end, 4 residues past where the read stops, is filled in from the germline J gene. Germline values: CDR1 NNHDY, CDR2 SYVADS. This CDR3 has 15 residues. Deletions cut 3 bases from V and 0 bases from J, with 11 bases between. The complete variable domain, with remaining parts taken from reference TRBV13-3 and TRBJ2-4, reads EAAVTQSPRSKVAVTGGKVTLSCHQTNNHDYMYWYRQDTGHGLRLIHYSYVADSTEKGDIPDGYKASRPSQENFSLILELASLSQTAVYFCASSGAGKSQNTLYFGAGTRLSVL.

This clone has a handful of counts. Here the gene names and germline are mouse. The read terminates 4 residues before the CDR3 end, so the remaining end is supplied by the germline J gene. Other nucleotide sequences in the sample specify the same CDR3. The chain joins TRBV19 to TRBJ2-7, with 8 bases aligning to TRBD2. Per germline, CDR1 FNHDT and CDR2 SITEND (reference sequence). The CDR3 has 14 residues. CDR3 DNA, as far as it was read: TGTGCCAGCAGTATAGTTACTGGGGGTTAT. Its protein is CASSIVTGGY. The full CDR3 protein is CASSIVTGGYEQYF.

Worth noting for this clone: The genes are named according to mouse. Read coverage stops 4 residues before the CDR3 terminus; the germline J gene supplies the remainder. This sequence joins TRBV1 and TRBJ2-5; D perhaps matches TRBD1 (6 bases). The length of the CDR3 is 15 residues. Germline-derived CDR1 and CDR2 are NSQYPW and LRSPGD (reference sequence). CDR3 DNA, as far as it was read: TGCACCTGCAGTGCAGCAGGCAGGGGAGAAGAC. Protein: CTCSAAGRGED. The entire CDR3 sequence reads CTCSAAGRGEDTQYF.